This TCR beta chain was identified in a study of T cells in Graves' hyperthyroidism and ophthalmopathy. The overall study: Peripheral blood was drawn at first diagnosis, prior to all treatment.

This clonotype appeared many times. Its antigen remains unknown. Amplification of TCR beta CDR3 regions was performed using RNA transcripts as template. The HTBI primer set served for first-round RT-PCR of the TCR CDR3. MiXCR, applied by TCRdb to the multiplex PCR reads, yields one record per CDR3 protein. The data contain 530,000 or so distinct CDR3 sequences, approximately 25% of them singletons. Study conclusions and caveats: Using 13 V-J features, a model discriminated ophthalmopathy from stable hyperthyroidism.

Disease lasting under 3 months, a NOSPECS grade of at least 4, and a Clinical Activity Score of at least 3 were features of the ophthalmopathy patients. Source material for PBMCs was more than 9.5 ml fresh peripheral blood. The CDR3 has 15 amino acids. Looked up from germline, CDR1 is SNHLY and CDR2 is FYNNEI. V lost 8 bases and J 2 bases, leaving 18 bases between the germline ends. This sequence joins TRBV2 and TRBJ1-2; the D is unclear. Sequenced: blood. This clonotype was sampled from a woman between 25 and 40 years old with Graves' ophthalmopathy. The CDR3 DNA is TGTGCCAGCGAGAGGTCCCTAACAACCAACTATGGCTACACCTTC. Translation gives CASERSLTTNYGYTF.